Listed below are T cell receptor beta chains from one sample, sequenced in a study of CXCR3-negative and CXCR3-positive naive CD8 T cells. Reprocessing the 5' RACE reads, TCRdb reports a single entry for every CDR3 protein and omits DNA. This sample's table has more than 45,000 distinct CDR3 sequences. Input material: memory CD8+ T cells from blood. These receptors all come from a human donor in good health. Some clones in this sample may be carry-over from other donors' samples. The CDR3 runs from the conserved cysteine through the conserved F or W. Clone size appears in some rows only: once, few, many, or a class for an expanded clone.

clone size,J gene,V gene,CDR3 protein
.,TRBJ2-7,TRBV7-2,CASSFGGAPYEQYF
.,TRBJ2-1,TRBV7-3,CEILRRLYNEQFF
.,TRBJ1-1,TRBV7-9,CASSETGTGGQEAFF
.,TRBJ2-3,TRBV13,CASSSHTTTDTQYF
.,TRBJ2-7,TRBV11-2,CASSTDSWEQYF
.,TRBJ1-6,TRBV27,CASREGLYNSPLHF
.,TRBJ1-1,TRBV5-1,CASSLVGGRSEAFF
.,TRBJ2-7,TRBV28,CASSLKDVLPGEQYF
.,TRBJ2-3,TRBV29-1,CSVVSPQTGEDGFLDTQYF
.,TRBJ2-1,TRBV29-1,CSALRGGNEQFF
.,TRBJ2-2,TRBV29-1,CSVQEGGIGELFF
.,TRBJ2-5,TRBV5-5,CASSLETGLETQYF
.,TRBJ2-1,TRBV2,CASRSFLDEQFF
.,TRBJ2-3,TRBV6-1,CASSLSTWVTDTQYF
.,TRBJ2-1,TRBV29-1,CSALIPYSAHEQFF
.,TRBJ1-5,TRBV28,CASSHGRRNQPQHF
.,TRBJ2-7,TRBV5-1,CASSLARTSGTYEQYF
.,TRBJ2-1,TRBV29-1,CSVEGLGGDYEQYF
.,TRBJ2-5,TRBV7-9,CASTAIAAGVQETQYF
.,TRBJ2-7,TRBV28,CASSSFGGVDHEQYF
.,TRBJ2-7,TRBV5-1,CASSLTGPHYEQYF
.,TRBJ2-7,TRBV5-5,CASSFVQGNHEQYF
medium-sized,TRBJ2-2,TRBV20-1,CSARSPTSGDTGELFF
.,TRBJ2-3,TRBV29-1,CSVVWGRVTDTQYF
.,TRBJ2-3,TRBV12-3/TRBV12-4,CASTPFRGLAGGDTQYF
.,TRBJ2-3,TRBV6-2/TRBV6-3,CASSYSTGATDTQYF
.,TRBJ2-3,TRBV3-1,CASGPPSTDRQYF
.,TRBJ2-1,TRBV20-1,CSAAASGGLSSYNEQFF
.,TRBJ2-1,TRBV29-1,CSVEGASGFGGGEQFF
.,TRBJ1-1,TRBV29-1,CSYVALGTEAFF
.,TRBJ2-1,TRBV4-3,CASSQEGGNEQFF
.,TRBJ1-4,TRBV11-2,CASSWDSGGGEKLFF
.,TRBJ1-2,TRBV29-1,CSVEGDREQGYGYTF
.,TRBJ2-6,TRBV21-1,CASSRGPGANVLTF
.,TRBJ2-1,TRBV6-5,CASSYSTRFPQPNEQFF
.,TRBJ2-5,TRBV12-3/TRBV12-4,CASSEGEETQYF
.,TRBJ2-3,TRBV28,CASTPGRNTDTQYF